At least ten counts were recorded for the clone carrying this TCR beta chain. The antigen is undetermined. 5'-RACE, quantitative and with molecular barcodes, yielded the TCR beta libraries. TCRdb analysed the 5' RACE reads with MiXCR anew, one entry per CDR3 protein. The repertoire consists of hundreds of thousands of distinct CDR3 sequences, with roughly 10% occurring once and the leading ten covering 20% to 25%. J gave up 2 bases and V 5 bases, and 10 bases lay outside the gene matches. CDR3 length equals 17 residues. The sample comes from a study of CD8 T cells in ankylosing spondylitis. The study, taken as a whole, reports: Reportedly, significant enrichment of disease-linked clones occurred in matched ankylosing spondylitis synovial fluid.

This chain joins TRBV12-3 or TRBV12-4 and TRBJ1-2; the match to TRBD1 covers 11 bases. This receptor was taken from a male donor with ankylosing spondylitis or in good health (not recorded which). The specimen was blood, either unsorted or a sorted T cell fraction (not recorded which). CDR3 bases: TGTGCCAGCAGTCCGCTTATCGGACAGGGGGCGAACTATGGCTACACCTTC. Its translation: CASSPLIGQGANYGYTF.